This T cell receptor beta chain is from a study of molecular identifiers for immune sequencing clone quantification. Across the study: Four of five RNA aliquots from roughly 21,000 or 96,000 naive CD8 T cells were sequenced. Findings and caveats of the study: For highly expanded clones, sizes could be underestimated when identical TCR molecules share a barcode.

Researchers sorted naive CD8 T cells as cells that were CD8+CD4-CCR7+CD45RA+. This clonotype came up many times. Antigen unknown. Making the bulk TCR libraries relied on previously described methods and listed TCR primers. TCRdb ran MiXCR on the PCR reads and lists one entry per CDR3 protein. The sample shows over 550,000 distinct CDR3 sequences, roughly 25% of them seen only once. The CDR3 totals 14 residues. From germline, CDR1 is MDHEN and CDR2 SYDVKM. With V trimmed by 7 bases and J by 4 bases, 6 bases remained unmatched. V and J are TRBV28 and TRBJ1-1; 10 bases are a match to TRBD1. Material: naive CD8+ T cells from blood, with Jurkat cell RNA spiked in. Subset: FACS-sorted CD8+CD4-CCR7+CD45RA+ naive T cells. The TCR was taken from a human donor in good health. Some libraries in this study had Jurkat cell RNA spiked in. The DNA of the CDR3 is TGTGCCAGCAATCAAAGGACAGGGGGCACTGAAGCTTTCTTT. Amino acids: CASNQRTGGTEAFF.